The 5 T cell receptor beta chains below come from one sample, sequenced in a study of blood T cell repertoires in COVID-19. The repertoire was sequenced with immunoSEQ multiplex PCR; TCRdb's copy has only in-frame clones and lacks some. This sample has approximately 180,000 clones, with 80% to 90% found just once. The sample consisted of peripheral blood. These receptors were obtained from a man aged 55 to 70 with acute or convalescent COVID-19.

V usage is TRBV27 and J usage is TRBJ2-5, with 7 bases aligning to TRBD2. The trim removed 3 bases at V and 2 bases at J, leaving 6 bases unmatched. The CDR3 consists of 15 residues. In germline, CDR1 is MNHEY, CDR2 SMNVEV (reference sequence). The CDR3 DNA sequence: TGTGCCAGCAGTTTTACCCTAGCGGAACAAGAGACCCAGTACTTC. It yields the protein CASSFTLAEQETQYF.

The chain employs TRBV15 and TRBJ2-3; 13 positions agree with TRBD2. The CDR3 sequence is 15 residues long. With V trimmed by 9 bases and J by 6 bases, 9 bases remained unmatched. Germline CDR1 LNHNV, CDR2 YYDKDF (reference sequence). CDR3: CATLLAGGPTDTQYF. CDR3 sequence (DNA): TGTGCCACTCTACTAGCGGGAGGGCCGACGGATACGCAGTATTTT.

This clone was seen only a few times. This chain uses TRBV6-5 with TRBJ2-1, with a tentative D call TRBD1 (5 bases). V lost 11 bases and J lost 4, with 15 bases in between. This CDR3 comprises 13 residues. Germline CDR1 and CDR2: MNHEY and SVGAGI. CDR3 in amino acids: CAVGRGWYNEQFF. The CDR3 nucleotides are TGTGCCGTGGGAAGGGGATGGTACAATGAGCAGTTCTTC.

V is TRBV9 and J is TRBJ2-3; 16 bases match TRBD2. The CDR3 runs to 16 residues. The J segment lost 6 bases and the V segment lost 4 bases, leaving 5 bases of the junction unmatched. Germline assignment: CDR1 SGDLS and CDR2 YYNGEE. CDR3 amino acids: CASSYGTSGRGDTQYF. The CDR3, as DNA: TGTGCCAGCAGCTACGGGACTAGCGGGAGGGGGGATACGCAGTATTTT.

V is TRBV7-3 and J is TRBJ2-2, with unresolved D. Germline V gene data show CDR1 as SGHTA and CDR2 as FQGTGA. V was clipped by 2 bases and J by 8 bases, with 9 bases between them. The CDR3 loop spans 13 amino acids. This chain's CDR3 is CASSLVFEGELFF. The CDR3 bases are TGTGCCAGCAGCTTAGTCTTCGAGGGGGAGCTGTTTTTT.